This TCR beta chain is drawn from a study of blood T cell repertoires in COVID-19. At the level of the study: Samples of COVID-19 (acute and convalescent) were obtained from the United States, Italy and Spain. Sources were T cells, B-cell-depleted T cells, or PBMCs; the material itself was cDNA or gDNA.

As handled by the study authors: It was from reference gene primer amplification that nucleated cell counts were estimated. Assay used: immunoSEQ multiplex PCR; TCRdb lists only in-frame clones, some missing. The V and J calls and clone size are taken from that table; D and trimming were inferred from the DNA. This sample has 130,000 or so clones, with approximately 88% found just once. The CDR3 is 11 residues long. Germline-derived CDR1 and CDR2 are SQVTM and ANQGSEA. Sequencing was carried out using peripheral blood. This TCR was sampled from a man aged 55 to 70 with active or convalescent COVID-19. The chain combines TRBV29-1 with TRBJ1-2; no definite D call. The CDR3 sequence: CSGLGGGGYTF. CDR3 coding DNA: TGCAGTGGTTTGGGTGGAGGGGGCTACACCTTC. Looking up the rest from reference TRBV29-1 and TRBJ1-2 gives the full variable domain: SAVISQKPSRDICQRGTSLTIQCQVDSQVTMMFWYRQQPGQSLTLIATANQGSEATYESGFVIDKFPISRPNLTFSTLTVSNMSPEDSSIYLCSGLGGGGYTFGSGTRLTVV.